A single sample gave rise to the 28 T cell receptor beta chains below, sequenced in a study of graft-versus-host responses after intestinal transplantation. Their target antigens are unknown. The data were produced by immunoSEQ multiplex PCR, yet TCRdb's version contains in-frame clones alone and is incomplete. The table has roughly 100,000 clones, more than 85% seen once. The source material was unstimulated CD4+ T cells sorted from spleen or lymph node cells, sampled before intestinal transplant. The receptor set was obtained from a human donor who received an intestinal transplant.

This clone was seen just once. The V gene is TRBV29-1, the J gene TRBJ2-2, with 7 positions matching TRBD1. V dropped 3 bases and J dropped 5; count of bases not matched to a gene: 6. CDR1 SQVTM and CDR2 ANQGSEA come from the germline V gene. This CDR3 has 14 amino acids. This chain's CDR3 is CSVEAGTVTGELFF. The CDR3 region has the DNA TGCAGCGTTGAGGCCGGGACAGTTACCGGGGAGCTGTTTTTT.

The rearrangement uses TRBV9 and TRBJ2-3; 10 bases are a match to TRBD2. With 4 bases clipped from V and 4 bases from J, the junction kept 12 bases outside the gene matches. The CDR3 runs to 17 residues. Germline V gives CDR1 SGDLS, CDR2 YYNGEE. The CDR3 region has the DNA TGTGCCAGCAGCCTAACGCTCAGCGGGAGGGGAGCAGATACGCAGTATTTT. Translated: CASSLTLSGRGADTQYF.

This clone appeared a single time. The rearrangement uses TRBV6-1 and TRBJ2-3; no clear D. V was cut by 8 bases and J by 2 bases, with 14 bases left in between. The CDR3 covers 14 residues. The germline V gene has CDR1 MNHNS and CDR2 SASEGT. CDR3 in amino acids: CASHARISTDTQYF. The CDR3 region has the DNA TGTGCCAGCCACGCACGGATCTCCACAGATACGCAGTATTTT.

The chain carries TRBV7-3 and TRBJ2-2; 8 bases are shared with TRBD2. This CDR3 contains 14 residues. With V trimmed by 5 bases and J by 4 bases, 3 bases remained unmatched. Germline lookup yields CDR1 SGHTA and CDR2 FQGTGA. This CDR3 is CASSHGTSTGELFF. The CDR3, as DNA: TGTGCCAGCAGCCATGGGACTAGCACCGGGGAGCTGTTTTTT.

The chain carries TRBV18 and TRBJ2-7; D tentatively reads TRBD1 or TRBD2 (5 bases each). The length of the CDR3 is 14 residues. Trimming stripped 3 bases from V and 3 bases from J, with 12 bases between. Germline V lookup: CDR1 KGHSH, CDR2 LQKENI. Here the CDR3 DNA reads TGTGCCAGCTCACCGACGGATGGGGGCTACGAGCAGTACTTC. It is translated as CASSPTDGGYEQYF.

This rearrangement joins TRBV5-1 to TRBJ1-2, with D possibly matching TRBD1 (5 bases). Per the germline V gene, CDR1 is SGHRS and CDR2 is YFSETQ. V was cut by 2 bases and J by 5 bases, with 10 bases left in between. The CDR3 extends over 13 amino acids. CDR3 coding DNA: TGCGCCAGCAGCTTCGGGGACGGGTATGGCTACACCTTC. This gives the protein CASSFGDGYGYTF. Filled out from reference TRBV5-1 and TRBJ1-2, the complete variable domain reads KAGVTQTPRYLIKTRGQQVTLSCSPISGHRSVSWYQQTPGQGLQFLFEYFSETQRNKGNFPGRFSGRQFSNSRSEMNVSTLELGDSALYLCASSFGDGYGYTFGSGTRLTVV.

This chain connects TRBV5-4 to TRBJ2-5; TRBD2 aligns across 12 bases. The germline CDR1 and CDR2 sequences are SGHNT and YYREEE (reference sequence). The J segment lost 2 bases and the V segment lost 1 base, leaving 0 bases of the junction unmatched. The CDR3 runs 15 residues. CDR3 coding DNA: TGTGCCAGCAGCTTGACTAGCGGGGGGCAAGAGACCCAGTACTTC. Its translation: CASSLTSGGQETQYF.

V and J are TRBV7-9 and TRBJ1-5; TRBD1 matches at 7 bases. Germline V CDR1 and CDR2: SEHNR, FQNEAQ (reference sequence). The CDR3 contains 14 residues. With V trimmed by 6 bases and J by 1 base, 3 bases remained unmatched. CDR3 sequence reads: CASRPGGSNQPQHF. The CDR3 DNA sequence: TGTGCCAGCAGGCCAGGGGGGAGCAATCAGCCCCAGCATTTT.

The chain carries TRBV5-6 and TRBJ2-3, with D perhaps matching TRBD1 (5 bases). Per germline, CDR1 SGHDT and CDR2 YYEEEE. Trimming took 7 bases from V and 2 from J, leaving 14 bases between them. The CDR3 totals 14 residues. CDR3 loop: CASGRWTLTDTQYF. CDR3 bases: TGTGCCAGCGGGCGTTGGACACTCACAGATACGCAGTATTTT. Based on the CDR3 plus reference TRBV5-6 and TRBJ2-3, the full variable domain is DAGVTQSPTHLIKTRGQQVTLRCSPKSGHDTVSWYQQALGQGPQFIFQYYEEEERQRGNFPDRFSGHQFPNYSSELNVNALLLGDSALYLCASGRWTLTDTQYFGPGTRLTVL.

V and J are TRBV18 and TRBJ2-1; 8 positions agree with TRBD1. The germline CDR1 and CDR2 sequences are KGHSH and LQKENI. V lost 6 bases to trimming and J lost 4 bases; unmatched junction nucleotides: 17. The CDR3 contains 18 residues. The CDR3 is CASSLHLSGGQGYNEQFF. CDR3 in DNA: TGTGCCAGCTCCCTCCATTTGAGCGGTGGACAGGGTTACAATGAGCAGTTCTTC.

The chain employs TRBV5-1 and TRBJ1-1; the D gene is possibly TRBD1 (6 bases). Trimming removed 4 bases from V and 0 bases from J, with 10 bases in between. Germline V lookup: CDR1 SGHRS, CDR2 YFSETQ. This CDR3 has 14 residues. The CDR3 nucleotides read TGCGCCAGCAGCCCTAGGGGGATGAACACTGAAGCTTTCTTT. Its translation is CASSPRGMNTEAFF.

The J gene is TRBJ2-4, the V gene TRBV18; TRBD1 matches at 7 bases. V lost 1 base and J lost 3; bases outside the gene matches: 3. The CDR3 sequence is 15 residues long. The germline gives CDR1 KGHSH, CDR2 LQKENI. The CDR3, as DNA: TGTGCCAGCTCACCACTCGACAGGGACAAAAACATTCAGTACTTC. As protein: CASSPLDRDKNIQYF.

The chain couples TRBV6-5 to TRBJ1-5; D ambiguous. The germline CDR1 and CDR2 sequences are MNHEY and SVGAGI. The CDR3 extends over 15 amino acids. V was shortened by 0 bases and J by 6 bases, with 12 bases between the two germline ends. CDR3 nucleotide sequence: TGTGCCAGCAGTTACTCGAGGAGGGTTCTTCAGCCCCAGCATTTT. Translated: CASSYSRRVLQPQHF.

This sequence joins TRBV12-5 and TRBJ2-3; D not resolved. CDR3 length equals 17 residues. V was trimmed by 5 bases and J by 1 base, leaving 19 bases between them. Germline V gene data show CDR1 as LGHNT and CDR2 as FRNRAP. The CDR3, as DNA: TGTGCTAGTGGTCCACCACCAATTGGGCTACGCACAGATACGCAGTATTTT. As protein: CASGPPPIGLRTDTQYF.

The chain carries TRBV19 and TRBJ2-1, with TRBD2 identical over 9 bases. J gave up 8 bases and V 3 bases, and 5 bases lay outside the gene matches. The CDR3 length is 14 residues. Germline CDR1 LNHDA, CDR2 SQIVND (reference sequence). CDR3 amino acids: CASSMGTSYDEQFF. The CDR3 DNA reads TGTGCCAGTAGTATGGGGACTAGCTATGATGAGCAGTTCTTC.

The rearrangement uses TRBV23-1 and TRBJ2-3; no clear D gene. TRBV23-1 qualifies as an ORF whose function is uncertain. The ends were cut back, 2 bases at V and 0 bases at J, with 15 bases in the middle. This CDR3 spans 17 amino acids. The CDR3: CASSQIWGPGSTDTQYF. In DNA, the CDR3 is TGCGCCAGCAGTCAAATCTGGGGTCCAGGTAGCACAGATACGCAGTATTTT.

The chain has TRBV19 and TRBJ2-7, with D unclear. Trimming removed 3 bases at V and 6 bases at J, with 12 bases between. The CDR3 runs to 13 residues. Germline V gene lookup returns CDR1 LNHDA and CDR2 SQIVND (reference sequence). The CDR3 region has the DNA TGTGCCAGTAGTATTTCTAGTTTCCGCGAGCAGTACTTC. Translating gives CASSISSFREQYF. Supplemented by reference TRBV19 and TRBJ2-7, the full variable domain reads DGGITQSPKYLFRKEGQNVTLSCEQNLNHDAMYWYRQDPGQGLRLIYYSQIVNDFQKGDIAEGYSVSREKKESFPLTVTSAQKNPTAFYLCASSISSFREQYFGPGTRLTVT.

The J gene is TRBJ1-3, the V gene TRBV7-6; D unclear. The CDR3 sequence is 14 residues long. Germline V gene lookup returns CDR1 SGHVS and CDR2 FNYEAQ. V was cut by 4 bases and J by 3 bases, with 10 bases left in between. CDR3 sequence reads: CASSSESIGNTIYF. CDR3 nucleotide sequence: TGTGCCAGCAGCTCCGAGAGTATTGGAAACACCATATATTTT.

CDR3 protein: CASSSQGDHGYTF. The CDR3, as DNA: TGTGCCAGCAGCTCACAGGGGGATCATGGCTACACCTTC. The V call is TRBV6-6, the J call TRBJ1-2; TRBD1 matches at 8 bases. J gave up 6 bases and V 6 bases, and 6 bases lay outside the gene matches. The germline CDR1 and CDR2 sequences are MNHNY and SVGAGI (reference sequence). The CDR3 length is 13 residues.

This chain joins TRBV18 and TRBJ2-5; no definite D call. Trimming took 4 bases from V and 3 from J, leaving 6 bases between them. Germline CDR1 and CDR2: KGHSH and LQKENI. The CDR3 loop spans 12 amino acids. The CDR3 DNA is TGTGCCAGCTCACAGGCTGAAGAGACCCAGTACTTC. Residues: CASSQAEETQYF.

V usage is TRBV30 and J usage is TRBJ2-7; 7 nucleotides line up with TRBD1. The CDR3 is made up of 13 amino acids. Germline CDR1 and CDR2: GTSNPN and SVGIG (reference sequence). The V gene end was trimmed by 5 bases and the J gene end by 3 bases; junction bases not matched to a gene: 7. CDR3 loop: CAWQQGLGYEQYF. CDR3 in DNA: TGTGCCTGGCAACAGGGGCTAGGCTACGAGCAGTACTTC.

The rearrangement joins TRBV15 to TRBJ1-5, with D tentatively TRBD1 (5 bases). V was pared by 3 bases and J by 3 bases, with 15 bases between. CDR1 and CDR2 (germline): LNHNV, YYDKDF (reference sequence). This CDR3 region has 16 residues. The CDR3 sequence is CATSSVIGALNQPQHF. The CDR3 coding sequence is TGTGCCACCAGCAGCGTAATAGGGGCCCTCAATCAGCCCCAGCATTTT.

This chain links TRBV5-1 with TRBJ2-7; perhaps TRBD2 as D (7 bases). This CDR3 has 15 amino acids. Germline loops: CDR1 SGHRS, CDR2 YFSETQ. Trimming shortened V by 1 base and J by 5 bases, and 16 bases separated the two germline ends. This chain's CDR3 is CASSLNQGRVHEQYF. CDR3 nucleotide sequence: TGCGCCAGCAGCTTGAATCAGGGGAGGGTCCACGAGCAGTACTTC.

The rearrangement uses TRBV5-6 and TRBJ1-5; D gene ambiguous. Germline V gives CDR1 SGHDT, CDR2 YYEEEE. Trimming pared 2 bases from V and 1 base from J, leaving 7 bases between. This CDR3 has 14 residues. The CDR3 sequence is CASSFGRSNQPQHF. The CDR3 DNA is TGTGCCAGCAGCTTTGGACGGAGCAATCAGCCCCAGCATTTT.

The J gene is TRBJ2-5, the V gene TRBV6-5, with 11 nucleotides matching TRBD2. Germline CDR1 MNHEY, CDR2 SVGAGI. The CDR3 covers 15 residues. Losses at the gene ends were 4 bases for V and 5 bases for J; bases not matched to a gene: 6. The CDR3 sequence is CASSSTSGAGETQYF. The CDR3 bases are TGTGCCAGCAGTTCGACTAGCGGGGCCGGGGAGACCCAGTACTTC.

The chain carries TRBV2 and TRBJ1-1; possibly TRBD1 for D (6 bases). The length of the CDR3 is 15 residues. V lost 8 bases and J lost 4, with 20 bases in between. Germline CDR1 SNHLY, CDR2 FYNNEI. DNA for the CDR3: TGTGCCAGCTCCGGGGACACCTACCTGGCCACTGAAGCTTTCTTT. Translation: CASSGDTYLATEAFF.

This chain joins TRBV30 and TRBJ1-1; the D gene is possibly TRBD1 (5 bases). Trimming took 8 bases from V and 5 from J, leaving 18 bases between them. This CDR3 is built from 13 residues. Germline V CDR1 and CDR2: GTSNPN, SVGIG (reference sequence). The CDR3 DNA follows: TGTGCCCGTACCAGCCAGGGAGGGACTGAAGCTTTCTTT. Protein: CARTSQGGTEAFF.

This rearrangement joins TRBV5-6 to TRBJ1-1; maybe TRBD1 (5 bases). The CDR3 runs 16 residues. V shed 1 base and J shed 5 bases, with 18 bases lying between them. Germline V gives CDR1 SGHDT, CDR2 YYEEEE. As DNA, the CDR3 is TGTGCCAGCAGCTTGACCCGGGGGGGAATAAGGACTGAAGCTTTCTTT. This codes for CASSLTRGGIRTEAFF.